Listed below are T cell receptor beta chains from one sample, sequenced in a study of shared clonotypes between healthy human individuals. Method: immunoSEQ multiplex PCR; TCRdb's copy keeps in-frame clones and lacks some. The table includes over a million clones, 75% to 85% detected once. The source material was memory CD4+ T cells from PBMCs. The receptors derive from a man between 18 and 29 years old in good health. Some clones in this sample may be carry-over from other donors' samples. Both conserved end residues are part of each CDR3. The D gene is left open where the match is weak. For some rows the clone size is stated as once, few or many, or as a class when expanded; others skip it.

.	.	TRBV7-9	TRBJ1-3	TGTGCCAGCACCCGGGTGTGGGGTGACGTTCCGATCTCTGGAAACACCATATATTTT	CASTRVWGDVPISGNTIYF
.	.	TRBV5-1	TRBJ2-3	TGCGCCAGCAGCTTGGGAGCAGGGCGGGGCACAGATACGCAGTATTTT	CASSLGAGRGTDTQYF
.	.	TRBV7-9	TRBJ2-1	TGTGCCAGCAGGGACTCGACACCTGCAAGTGAGCAGTTCTTC	CASRDSTPASEQFF
.	.	TRBV5-4	TRBJ1-2	TGTGCCAGCAGCTTGCGGCAGTACTATGGCTACACCTTC	CASSLRQYYGYTF
.	.	TRBV9	TRBJ2-7	TGTGCCAGCAGCCGGAAAAGCTCCTACGAGCAGTACTTC	CASSRKSSYEQYF
.	.	TRBV2	TRBJ1-2	TGTGCCAGCACCAGGGCCACTAACTATGGCTACACCTTC	CASTRATNYGYTF
.	.	TRBV11-2	TRBJ2-6	TGTGCCAGCAGCCCGACCAGCTCTGGGGCCAACGTCCTGACTTTC	CASSPTSSGANVLTF
.	.	TRBV6-5	TRBJ1-2	TGTGCCAGCAGTTACATGGAGGGCCCTAACTATGGCTACACCTTC	CASSYMEGPNYGYTF
.	TRBD2	TRBV5-1	TRBJ2-1	TGCGCCAGCAGTATACGCGGGAGGGATGACAATGAGCAGTTCTTC	CASSIRGRDDNEQFF
.	TRBD1	TRBV5-1	TRBJ1-1	TGCGCCAGCAGCTTGGAGGACAGGGGGTTGACTGAAGCTTTCTTT	CASSLEDRGLTEAFF
.	.	TRBV5-4	TRBJ2-2	TGTGCCAGCAGCTTGGGGGTCACCGGGGAGCTGTTTTTT	CASSLGVTGELFF
.	.	TRBV20-1	TRBJ2-7	TGCAGTGCGGCTAACGGCTACGAGCAGTACTTC	CSAANGYEQYF
.	TRBD2	TRBV2	TRBJ2-7	TGTGCCAGCAGAAAGCGGGAGGGCCTCCCCGAGCAGTACTTC	CASRKREGLPEQYF
.	.	TRBV9	TRBJ1-4	TGTGCCAGCAGCGTAGCCCGGACAGCAACTAATGAAAAACTGTTTTTT	CASSVARTATNEKLFF
once	.	TRBV14	TRBJ2-7	TGTGCCAGCAGCCCAGCAGGGGGACTTTCCTACGAGCAGTACTTC	CASSPAGGLSYEQYF
.	.	TRBV6-1	TRBJ1-4	TGTGCCAGCAGTGAAGCTGGCCTTAATGAAAAACTGTTTTTT	CASSEAGLNEKLFF
.	.	TRBV14	TRBJ2-7	TGTGCCAGCAGCCAAGATCCCGGGCAGGGAGCCTACGAGCAGTACTTC	CASSQDPGQGAYEQYF
.	.	TRBV11-3	TRBJ2-7	TGTGCCAGCAGCCCAAGTAGGGGGAAGTCCTACGAGCAGTACTTC	CASSPSRGKSYEQYF
once	.	TRBV5-1	TRBJ2-2	TGCGCCAGCAGCTTGACAGGAATTAACACCGGGGAGCTGTTTTTT	CASSLTGINTGELFF
few	TRBD1	TRBV27	TRBJ2-2	TGTGCCAGCAGTGGGGACAGGGCGCCGAACACCGGGGAGCTGTTTTTT	CASSGDRAPNTGELFF
.	.	TRBV2	TRBJ1-4	TGTGCCAGCAGTGAAGGAGCACCCGTCACTAATGAAAAACTGTTTTTT	CASSEGAPVTNEKLFF
.	.	TRBV7-2	TRBJ2-7	TGTGCCAGCAGCTTGGTGTCCCTCTACGAGCAGTACTTC	CASSLVSLYEQYF
once	.	TRBV10-3	TRBJ2-3	TGTGCCATCAGTGTAGGAGGGGCCCGCACAGATACGCAGTATTTT	CAISVGGARTDTQYF
.	TRBD1	TRBV28	TRBJ1-2	TGTGCCAGCAGGGGGACAGGGGGTAACTATGGCTACACCTTC	CASRGTGGNYGYTF
.	TRBD2	TRBV18	TRBJ2-7	TGTGCCAGCTCACCAGTACTAGCGGGAGGGGACGAGCAGTACTTC	CASSPVLAGGDEQYF
.	.	TRBV4-1	TRBJ2-1	TGCGCCAGCAGCCAACGTCCCATTACAGGCGTAGGTGAGCAGTTCTTC	CASSQRPITGVGEQFF
.	.	TRBV7-7	TRBJ2-2	TGTGCCAGCAGCTTAGGGGGGAGAGAGACCGGGGAGCTGTTTTTT	CASSLGGRETGELFF
.	TRBD2	TRBV7-9	TRBJ2-1	TGTGCCAGCAGCAGGCTAGCGGGCGAATACAATGAGCAGTTCTTC	CASSRLAGEYNEQFF
.	.	TRBV4-2	TRBJ2-3	TGTGCCAGCAGCCAAGTCGGCGGGGCCTTCCTCACAGATACGCAGTATTTT	CASSQVGGAFLTDTQYF
.	.	TRBV5-8	TRBJ1-1	TGTGCCAGCAGCTCATACAGGGTGGTGGGGGAAGCTTTCTTT	CASSSYRVVGEAFF
.	TRBD2	TRBV6-6	TRBJ2-1	TGTGCCAGCAGTTCGGCTAGCGGGAGTCATGAGCAGTTCTTC	CASSSASGSHEQFF
.	.	TRBV29-1	TRBJ2-7	TGCAGCGTTGAAGATCGAGTAGAGAGGGAGCGAAGTAGGAGCTCCTACGAGCAGTACTTC	CSVEDRVERERSRSSYEQYF
.	TRBD2	TRBV4-1	TRBJ2-7	TGCGCCAGCAGCCATAGAGTAGCGGGAGTATATTACGAGCAGTACTTC	CASSHRVAGVYYEQYF
.	TRBD2	TRBV2	TRBJ2-4	TGTGCCAGCAGTGATGAGCGGGGTGGGTGGAACATTCAGTACTTC	CASSDERGGWNIQYF
.	TRBD1	TRBV25-1	TRBJ1-6	TGTGCCAGCAGTGAACGGACAGGGGCCGCCCCACCCCTCCACTTT	CASSERTGAAPPLHF
.	TRBD1	TRBV6-1	TRBJ1-4	TGTGCCAGCAGTGAGGGACAGTCAACTAATGAAAAACTGTTTTTT	CASSEGQSTNEKLFF
.	TRBD2	TRBV28	TRBJ2-1	TGTGCCAGCAGTCCACCCGGGGGGAGTCACAATGAGCAGTTCTTC	CASSPPGGSHNEQFF
.	.	TRBV5-1	TRBJ2-5	TGCGCCAGCAGCTTGGACCCGGGGGGCACAGAGACCCAGTACTTC	CASSLDPGGTETQYF
.	TRBD1	TRBV2	TRBJ2-4	TGTGCCAGCAGTGAAATACCGGGACAGGGGGGCGGCATTCAGTACTTC	CASSEIPGQGGGIQYF
.	.	TRBV5-6	TRBJ1-5	TGTGCCAGCAGCAGGGATGGTCAGCCCCAGCATTTT	CASSRDGQPQHF
.	.	TRBV10-3	TRBJ2-7	TGTGCCATCAGTGAGGGGGTCAGGGAGCAGTACTTC	CAISEGVREQYF
.	.	TRBV5-1	TRBJ1-3	TGCGCCAGCAGCTTGGGAGGGACTCCCTCTGGAAACACCATATATTTT	CASSLGGTPSGNTIYF
.	TRBD2	TRBV6-5	TRBJ2-2	TGTGCCAGCAGTTCAAGGGAGGGGCGTCGGGAGCTGTTTTTT	CASSSREGRRELFF
.	.	TRBV6-5	TRBJ1-5	TGTGCCAGCAGTTACTCAGGAGGGACCCTCCAGCCCCAGCATTTT	CASSYSGGTLQPQHF
.	TRBD1	TRBV9	TRBJ2-3	TGTGCCAGCGACAGGGATAGCACAGATACGCAGTATTTT	CASDRDSTDTQYF
.	.	TRBV7-9	TRBJ2-1	TGTGCCAGCAGCTTAAGGGGCGGGACCTACAATGAGCAGTTCTTC	CASSLRGGTYNEQFF
.	.	TRBV5-5	TRBJ2-7	TGTGCCAGCAGCGTGCTCCCGGACCAGTTTGGGGAGCAGTACTTC	CASSVLPDQFGEQYF
few	.	TRBV9	TRBJ1-1	TGTGCCAGCAGTCCTCAGAGGGGTATGAACACTGAAGCTTTCTTT	CASSPQRGMNTEAFF
.	TRBD2	TRBV9	TRBJ2-2	TGTGCCAGCAGCGGTGAAAGCGGGAATAGGAACACCGGGGAGCTGTTTTTT	CASSGESGNRNTGELFF
.	TRBD1	TRBV11-2	TRBJ1-1	TGTGCCAGCAGCTTAGTACGAGGGGGCTTGAACACTGAAGCTTTCTTT	CASSLVRGGLNTEAFF